Listed here are 24 T cell receptor beta chains from one sample, sequenced in a study of control samples from healthy donors and cancer patients. Clones were sequenced by immunoSEQ multiplex PCR, and TCRdb holds only the in-frame ones, with some missing. Counted here are about 170,000 clones, roughly 93% occurring once; the ten biggest clones make up roughly 4.3%. The specimen sequenced was blood. The origin of the receptors is an older woman in good health.

There are a few counts of this clone. The CDR3 DNA reads as TGTGCCAGCAGCGACCCGGACTCGGGTTCCCAGTACTTC. Its translation is CASSDPDSGSQYF. The chain joins TRBV6-5 to TRBJ2-5; perhaps TRBD2 as D (5 bases). V was shortened by 6 bases and J by 9 bases, with 17 bases between the two germline ends. Germline V gene sequence: CDR1 MNHEY, CDR2 SVGAGI. The CDR3 runs 13 residues.

This clone occurred a few times. The chain has TRBV28 and TRBJ2-3; 8 positions match TRBD1. The ends lost 6 bases at V and 2 bases at J; junction bases unmatched: 4. Germline V gene data show CDR1 as MDHEN and CDR2 as SYDVKM. The CDR3 sequence is 14 residues long. Here the CDR3 reads CASRTGVSTDTQYF. DNA of the CDR3: TGTGCCAGCAGGACAGGGGTCTCCACAGATACGCAGTATTTT.

CDR3 region: CASSHWTLRNEQFF. The CDR3 nucleotides read TGTGCCAGCAGCCATTGGACCTTACGCAATGAGCAGTTCTTC. The chain links TRBV3-1 (or the pseudogene TRBV3-2) to TRBJ2-1; D is unresolved. The CDR3 has 14 amino acids. Germline V gives CDR1 LGHDT, CDR2 YNNKEL (reference sequence). The ends were cut back, 3 bases at V and 6 bases at J, with 12 bases in the middle.

The chain uses TRBV27 and TRBJ1-4; D is possibly TRBD1 (6 bases). Per the germline V gene, CDR1 is MNHEY and CDR2 is SMNVEV (reference sequence). V dropped 5 bases and J dropped 2 bases, with 15 bases sitting between them. This CDR3 is 16 amino acids long. CDR3 in DNA: TGTGCCAGCAGTCCACAGGGTATTCCGACTAATGAAAAACTGTTTTTT. This gives the protein CASSPQGIPTNEKLFF. Full variable domain (remainder filled in from reference TRBV27 and TRBJ1-4): EAQVTQNPRYLITVTGKKLTVTCSQNMNHEYMSWYRQDPGLGLRQIYYSMNVEVTDKGDVPEGYKVSRKEKRNFPLILESPSPNQTSLYFCASSPQGIPTNEKLFFGSGTQLSVL.

This clone was seen only once. The chain employs TRBV5-6 and TRBJ2-7, with D maybe TRBD1 (6 bases). The CDR3 covers 13 residues. V was pared by 0 bases and J by 2 bases, with 6 bases between. CDR1 SGHDT and CDR2 YYEEEE come from the germline V gene. CDR3 sequence reads: CASSLGDTYEQYF. DNA for the CDR3: TGTGCCAGCAGCTTGGGGGACACCTACGAGCAGTACTTC.

This clone was counted a few times. The chain is built from TRBV19 and TRBJ1-2; D gene ambiguous. V lost 4 bases and J lost 2, with 2 bases in between. Per germline, CDR1 LNHDA and CDR2 SQIVND (reference sequence). This CDR3 contains 11 residues. The CDR3 here is CASSNNYGYTF. As DNA, the CDR3 is TGTGCCAGTAGTAACAACTATGGCTACACCTTC.

The chain is built from TRBV5-6 and TRBJ2-7; 7 bases line up with TRBD2. V was clipped by 4 bases and J by 5 bases; unmatched bases: 6. CDR3 length: 13 amino acids. CDR1 and CDR2 (germline): SGHDT, YYEEEE. The CDR3 protein is CASSVGGWHEQYF. In nucleotides, the CDR3 is TGTGCCAGCAGCGTGGGGGGGTGGCACGAGCAGTACTTC.

The V gene is TRBV6-2 or TRBV6-3, the J gene TRBJ1-5; the D is unclear. The CDR3 length is 17 residues. Trimming left V 3 bases short and J 5 bases short, with 20 bases between. Looked up from germline, CDR1 is MNHEY and CDR2 is SVGEGT. Here the CDR3 reads CASSYLFSGSADQPQHF. DNA of the CDR3: TGTGCCAGCAGTTATTTGTTTAGTGGTTCTGCGGATCAGCCCCAGCATTTT.

The J gene is TRBJ1-2, the V gene TRBV19; 9 bases are shared with TRBD1. CDR3 size: 14 residues. V shed 3 bases and J 4 bases; nucleotides not matched to a gene: 3. The germline V gene encodes CDR1 LNHDA and CDR2 SQIVND (reference sequence). The chain's CDR3 is CASSIRGQGYGYTF. For the CDR3, the DNA is TGTGCCAGTAGTATCCGGGGACAGGGCTATGGCTACACCTTC.

The table lists this clone with a count of one. The rearrangement uses TRBV5-6 and TRBJ2-4; D remains ambiguous. Germline loops: CDR1 SGHDT, CDR2 YYEEEE. CDR3 length: 18 amino acids. Trimming removed 4 bases at V and 0 bases at J, with 20 bases between. In DNA form, the CDR3 reads TGTGCCAGCAGCCCAACCCCCATGCCTCGTTTAGCCAAAAACATTCAGTACTTC. This gives the protein CASSPTPMPRLAKNIQYF.

The V gene is TRBV5-4, the J gene TRBJ1-6, with TRBD1 identical over 7 bases. V trimming: 0 bases; J trimming: 7 bases; junction bases outside the gene matches: 10. The CDR3 runs to 17 residues. Germline V gene lookup returns CDR1 SGHNT and CDR2 YYREEE (reference sequence). In nucleotides, the CDR3 is TGTGCCAGCAGCTTGGGGGCGACAGGGTCTAGGAATTCACCCCTCCACTTT. Translation: CASSLGATGSRNSPLHF.

This chain links TRBV9 with TRBJ2-3, with 8 bases that match TRBD2. After removal of 4 bases from V and 4 bases from J, the junction contained 8 bases not matched to a gene. The CDR3 has 15 residues. Germline loops: CDR1 SGDLS, CDR2 YYNGEE. Here the CDR3 DNA reads TGTGCCAGCAGCTTCGGGGGGGATGGTGCAGATACGCAGTATTTT. This codes for CASSFGGDGADTQYF.

The chain uses TRBV5-6 and TRBJ1-4; 10 bases agree with TRBD1. The CDR3 runs 15 residues. V was clipped by 4 bases and J by 3 bases; unmatched bases: 3. Germline-derived CDR1 and CDR2 are SGHDT and YYEEEE. CDR3 DNA sequence: TGTGCCAGCAGCGGGGACAGGGGCTCTAATGAAAAACTGTTTTTT. Translation: CASSGDRGSNEKLFF.

As DNA, the CDR3 is TGTGCCAGCAGTTCAGGGTATACGCAGTATTTT. It encodes CASSSGYTQYF. The V gene is TRBV12-3 or TRBV12-4, the J gene TRBJ2-3; D possibly corresponds to TRBD1 (5 bases). The V end was cut by 4 bases, the J end by 7 bases, with 6 bases between. The CDR3 has 11 amino acids.

This clone has only one observation. The gene calls are TRBV18 and TRBJ1-5; 7 bases map to TRBD1. CDR3 length: 15 amino acids. With 2 bases clipped from V and 5 bases from J, the junction kept 6 bases outside the gene matches. Germline-derived CDR1 and CDR2 are KGHSH and LQKENI. For the CDR3, the DNA is TGTGCCAGCTCACCATCTGCAGGGGGGCATCAGCCCCAGCATTTT. Its translation is CASSPSAGGHQPQHF. The entire variable domain, with the rest obtained from reference TRBV18 and TRBJ1-5, is as follows: NAGVMQNPRHLVRRRGQEARLRCSPMKGHSHVYWYRQLPEEGLKFMVYLQKENIIDESGMPKERFSAEFPKEGPSILRIQQVVRGDSAAYFCASSPSAGGHQPQHFGDGTRLSIL.

V is TRBV9 and J is TRBJ1-1; TRBD1 aligns across 7 bases. V gave up 2 bases and J gave up 6 bases; unmatched junction bases: 4. The CDR3 consists of 13 residues. CDR1 is SGDLS and CDR2 is YYNGEE in the germline V gene. CDR3 protein: CASSVQGGPEAFF. CDR3 nucleotides: TGTGCCAGCAGCGTCCAGGGGGGCCCTGAAGCTTTCTTT.

This clone was recorded once. In nucleotides, the CDR3 is TGTGCCAGCAGGATCGGACAGGGGGCCTACAATGAGCAGTTCTTC. Translating gives CASRIGQGAYNEQFF. V is TRBV7-2 and J is TRBJ2-1; 10 bases align to TRBD1. Trimming at V came to 6 bases and at J to 2 bases, leaving 4 bases not matched to a gene. Germline V lookup: CDR1 SGHTA, CDR2 FQGNSA. The CDR3 length is 15 residues. The full variable domain, its missing parts supplied by reference TRBV7-2 and TRBJ2-1, is GAGVSQSPSNKVTEKGKDVELRCDPISGHTALYWYRQSLGQGLEFLIYFQGNSAPDKSGLPSDRFSAERTGGSVSTLTIQRTQQEDSAVYLCASRIGQGAYNEQFFGPGTRLTVL.

The chain uses TRBV12-3 or TRBV12-4 and TRBJ1-6; D is uncertain. The V and J ends lost 6 bases and 7 bases respectively, with 7 bases between them. The CDR3 is 12 amino acids. Written as DNA, the CDR3 is TGTGCCAGCAGATGGGGAAATTCACCCCTCCACTTT. It is translated as CASRWGNSPLHF.

V and J are TRBV5-8 and TRBJ1-6; D remains unclear. This CDR3 is built from 16 residues. Per germline, CDR1 SGHTS and CDR2 YDEGEE. With 0 bases removed from V and 0 bases from J, the gap between germline ends came to 7 bases. The CDR3: CASSLGGSSYNSPLHF. CDR3 DNA sequence: TGTGCCAGCAGCTTGGGAGGGAGCTCCTATAATTCACCCCTCCACTTT.

The chain is built from TRBV30 and TRBJ2-3, with 16 bases aligning to TRBD2. The CDR3 length is 17 residues. Trimming took 4 bases from V and 3 from J; bases not matched to a gene: 7. Germline loops: CDR1 GTSNPN, CDR2 SVGIG (reference sequence). The CDR3 DNA follows: TGTGCCTGGACCGGGACTAGCGGGGGGGCCTTTACAGATACGCAGTATTTT. Residues: CAWTGTSGGAFTDTQYF.

V and J are TRBV11-1 and TRBJ1-1; D may be TRBD1 (5 bases). Trimming shortened V by 4 bases and J by 4 bases, and 13 bases separated the two germline ends. The CDR3 is 14 residues long. Germline-derived CDR1 and CDR2 are SGHAT and FQDESV (reference sequence). The CDR3 loop is CASSSKPGGTEAFF. The CDR3 DNA reads TGTGCCAGCAGCTCTAAACCCGGGGGCACTGAAGCTTTCTTT.

A note on this clone: At one end, the junction sequence differs from germline, possibly due to a read error. The J gene is TRBJ1-5, the V gene TRBV29-1; no clear D gene. Germline values: CDR1 SQVTM, CDR2 ANQGSEA. The CDR3 is 13 amino acids. The CDR3 region is CSVQEGPNQPQHF. Written as DNA, the CDR3 is TGCAGCGTTCAAGAGGGTCCCAATCAGCCCCAGCATTTT. The whole variable domain, filled in from reference TRBV29-1 and TRBJ1-5, reads SAVISQKPSRDICQRGTSLTIQCQVDSQVTMMFWYRQQPGQSLTLIATANQGSEATYESGFVIDKFPISRPNLTFSTLTVSNMSPEDSSIYLCSVQEGPNQPQHFGDGTRLSIL.

The chain is built from TRBV9 and TRBJ1-1; 10 bases are shared with TRBD1. Germline CDR1 reads SGDLS; CDR2 reads YYNGEE. There are 16 residues in the CDR3. The V and J ends lost 3 bases and 1 base, in that order; junction bases with no gene match: 6. In DNA, the CDR3 is TGTGCCAGCAGCGCCCGGGACAGGGGACCGAACACTGAAGCTTTCTTT. Protein sequence: CASSARDRGPNTEAFF.

The V gene is TRBV15, the J gene TRBJ1-4, with D unclear. The ends were cut back, 1 base at V and 8 bases at J, with 8 bases in the middle. This CDR3 region has 13 residues. CDR1 is LNHNV, CDR2 YYDKDF, per germline (reference sequence). CDR3 sequence: CATSRVLGEKLFF. The CDR3 DNA sequence: TGTGCCACCAGCAGAGTACTAGGAGAAAAACTGTTTTTT.